A selection of T cell receptor beta chains follows, all from one sample in a study of regulatory T cells in long-lasting Graves disease. TCRdb independently ran MiXCR on the multiplex PCR reads; one entry per CDR3 protein. The sample consists of under 500,000 distinct CDR3 sequences, about a fifth of them appearing once. The starting material was peripheral blood mononuclear cells (PBMCs), obtained when the disease was refractory, from a patient treated with antithyroid drugs. The receptors derive from a female donor with Graves disease. Each CDR3 is given with its conserved first and last residue. D genes are given only for firm matches. Clone size appears in some rows only: once, few, many, or a class for an expanded clone.

clone size,J gene,V gene,D gene,CDR3 protein,CDR3 DNA
-,TRBJ2-7,TRBV18,TRBD1,CASSPEDRGYEQYF,TGTGCCAGCTCACCCGAAGACAGGGGCTACGAGCAGTACTTC
-,TRBJ1-2,TRBV15,-,CATSRDRGQQSYGYTF,TGTGCCACCAGCAGAGATCGAGGACAGCAGTCCTATGGCTACACCTTC
-,TRBJ2-2,TRBV10-2,TRBD2,CASSEQLLAVNTGELFF,TGCGCCAGCAGTGAGCAGCTACTAGCGGTGAACACCGGGGAGCTGTTTTTT
many,TRBJ2-7,TRBV12-3/TRBV12-4,-,CASLSSRSYEQYF,TGTGCCAGCCTGAGTAGCAGGTCCTACGAGCAGTACTTC
-,TRBJ1-1,TRBV7-2,-,CASSRTMGAEAFF,TGTGCCAGCAGTCGAACCATGGGAGCTGAAGCTTTCTTT
once,TRBJ2-7,TRBV5-1,TRBD1,CASSLGTGDFDEQYF,TGCGCCAGCAGCCTAGGGACAGGGGATTTTGATGAGCAGTACTTC
once,TRBJ2-1,TRBV28,TRBD2,CASSRREGFYNEQFF,TGTGCCAGCAGTAGGCGGGAGGGTTTTTACAATGAGCAGTTCTTC
few,TRBJ2-5,TRBV24-1,-,CATGGTAVGETQYF,TGTGCCACCGGGGGGACAGCCGTAGGGGAGACCCAGTACTTC
many,TRBJ2-2,TRBV15,-,CATSRSRRGTGELFF,TGTGCCACCAGCAGATCGCGGAGGGGGACCGGGGAGCTGTTTTTT
-,TRBJ1-1,TRBV19,-,CASSIGQSLTQTEAFF,TGTGCCAGTAGTATAGGTCAGAGCTTGACGCAGACTGAAGCTTTCTTT
many,TRBJ1-6,TRBV7-9,-,CASSLVSSYNSPLHF,TGTGCCAGCAGCTTAGTGAGCTCCTATAATTCACCCCTCCACTTT
-,TRBJ1-4,TRBV12-3/TRBV12-4,-,CASRVAANEKLFF,TGTGCCAGCAGGGTAGCAGCTAATGAAAAACTGTTTTTT
many,TRBJ2-5,TRBV2,TRBD2,CASSGTSGYQETQYF,TGTGCCAGCAGTGGGACTAGCGGGTACCAAGAGACCCAGTACTTC
many,TRBJ1-1,TRBV27,TRBD1,CASSLSAGGKTEAFF,TGTGCCAGCAGTTTATCGGCAGGGGGCAAGACTGAAGCTTTCTTT
many,TRBJ2-7,TRBV6-5,-,CASSYSRGEQYF,TGTGCCAGCAGTTACTCTAGGGGCGAGCAGTACTTC
-,TRBJ1-1,TRBV5-1,TRBD1,CASSLRQGLPLDTEAFF,TGCGCCAGCAGCCTTAGACAGGGGCTGCCTTTAGACACTGAAGCTTTCTTT
-,TRBJ2-5,TRBV6-5,TRBD2,CASSYSGTSAQETQYF,TGTGCCAGCAGTTATTCCGGGACTAGCGCCCAAGAGACCCAGTACTTC
-,TRBJ2-5,TRBV7-2,TRBD1,CASSSGQGRETQYF,TGTGCCAGCAGCTCCGGACAGGGGAGGGAGACCCAGTACTTC
few,TRBJ1-2,TRBV27,-,CASRGLGGGNRGYTF,TGTGCCAGCAGGGGGTTGGGGGGCGGCAATCGGGGCTACACCTTC
many,TRBJ2-7,TRBV28,-,CASSRGISTYEQYF,TGTGCCAGCAGCCGAGGAATATCCACGTACGAGCAGTACTTC
many,TRBJ1-5,TRBV28,-,CASTGFGRGGGQPQHF,TGTGCCAGCACCGGGTTCGGGAGGGGAGGAGGCCAGCCCCAGCATTTT
few,TRBJ2-7,TRBV4-1,TRBD2,CASSQVLAERSSYEQYF,TGCGCCAGCAGCCAAGTCCTAGCGGAACGGAGCTCCTACGAGCAGTACTTC
many,TRBJ1-4,TRBV30,-,CAWSVQRGFEEKLFF,TGTGCCTGGAGTGTACAGCGAGGGTTTGAAGAAAAACTGTTTTTT
many,TRBJ1-3,TRBV20-1,-,CSARTVESGNTIYF,TGCAGTGCCAGGACGGTGGAATCTGGAAACACCATATATTTT
many,TRBJ2-5,TRBV10-3,TRBD1,CAIGDRVETQYF,TGTGCCATCGGCGACAGGGTGGAGACCCAGTACTTC
few,TRBJ2-2,TRBV6-1,TRBD1,CASRGQGLRGAGELFF,TGTGCCAGCAGGGGACAGGGGCTCCGAGGGGCCGGGGAGCTGTTTTTT
few,TRBJ1-2,TRBV7-3,-,CASSLTGLKRDYGYTF,TGTGCCAGCAGCTTAACCGGACTGAAAAGGGACTATGGCTACACCTTC
few,TRBJ2-7,TRBV7-9,TRBD2,CASSPFSGRDVGEQYF,TGTGCCAGCAGCCCTTTTAGCGGGAGAGATGTTGGGGAGCAGTACTTC
many,TRBJ2-7,TRBV28,-,CASSFSGYEQYF,TGTGCCAGCAGCTTTTCCGGTTACGAGCAGTACTTC
few,TRBJ1-2,TRBV29-1,TRBD1,CSVEDPRGREGYTF,TGCAGCGTTGAAGATCCCAGGGGGCGCGAAGGCTACACCTTC
-,TRBJ2-7,TRBV13,TRBD2,CASSFGEGPTPLEQYF,TGTGCCAGCAGCTTTGGGGAGGGACCAACCCCGCTCGAGCAGTACTTC
-,TRBJ1-1,TRBV18,-,CASSRDPGLDTEAFF,TGTGCCAGCTCAAGGGACCCCGGACTCGACACTGAAGCTTTCTTT
-,TRBJ2-5,TRBV2,TRBD2,CASQGLAGGRETQYF,TGTGCCAGCCAAGGACTAGCGGGAGGGCGGGAGACCCAGTACTTC
many,TRBJ2-7,TRBV5-1,TRBD1,CASSPQGAAYEQYF,TGCGCCAGCAGTCCCCAGGGGGCGGCCTACGAGCAGTACTTC
-,TRBJ2-7,TRBV20-1,TRBD1,CSAPSRDSSYEQYF,TGCAGTGCCCCGTCCCGGGACAGCTCCTACGAGCAGTACTTC
many,TRBJ1-2,TRBV5-6,TRBD1,CASSTGTGQDYTF,TGTGCCAGCAGTACCGGGACAGGGCAAGACTACACCTTC